These 25 T cell receptor beta chains were sequenced from one sample in a study of cytomegalovirus exposure and HLA in healthy donors. PCR involved 60 Vbeta and 13 Jbeta primers. Assay used: immunoSEQ multiplex PCR; TCRdb lists only in-frame clones, some missing. This table holds 55,000 to 85,000 clones, about four fifths found once. Sequenced: PBMCs. These receptors were taken from a man aged 18 to 30 in good health and CMV-seropositive.

The V call is TRBV30, the J call TRBJ2-1, with D unresolved. V lost 0 bases and J lost 8, with 11 bases in between. CDR3 length: 13 residues. CDR1 is GTSNPN and CDR2 is SVGIG in the germline V gene (reference sequence). The CDR3 bases are TGTGCCTGGAGTGTAGAAGGAGTCTATGAGCAGTTCTTC. Translated: CAWSVEGVYEQFF.

A few counts support this clone. The J gene is TRBJ2-3, the V gene TRBV25-1; 8 nucleotides match TRBD2. Per germline, CDR1 MGHDK and CDR2 SYGVNS. J was trimmed by 2 bases and V by 6 bases; bases with no gene match: 7. This CDR3 region has 15 residues. CDR3 region: CASSPGGAHTDTQYF. As DNA, the CDR3 is TGTGCCAGCAGCCCCGGGGGGGCCCACACAGATACGCAGTATTTT.

This CDR3 reads CASSLGAGGIQPQHF. Here the CDR3 DNA reads TGTGCCAGCAGCTTAGGGGCGGGGGGAATTCAGCCCCAGCATTTT. V and J are TRBV7-8 and TRBJ1-5; possibly TRBD1 for D (5 bases). V was trimmed by 1 base and J by 6 bases, leaving 13 bases between them. The CDR3 loop spans 15 amino acids. Germline assignment: CDR1 SGHVS and CDR2 FQNEAQ.

This clone was found a few times. The genes are TRBV28 and TRBJ1-2; D not resolved. V gave up 7 bases and J gave up 8 bases, with 11 bases separating them. The CDR3 spans 11 residues. Germline-derived CDR1 and CDR2 are MDHEN and SYDVKM. The CDR3 DNA follows: TGTGCCAGCAATACCCTATTCGGCTACACCTTC. This codes for CASNTLFGYTF.

The chain carries TRBV5-6 and TRBJ1-1, with 7 bases that match TRBD1. The CDR3 is 14 amino acids. Germline CDR1 is SGHDT and CDR2 is YYEEEE. With V trimmed by 2 bases and J by 1 base, 2 bases remained unmatched. CDR3 in amino acids: CASSFYRGNTEAFF. CDR3 in DNA: TGTGCCAGCAGCTTCTACAGGGGGAACACTGAAGCTTTCTTT.

This clone has more than one count but fewer than ten. The J gene is TRBJ2-7, the V gene TRBV4-1, with TRBD1 matching over 9 bases. Germline V gene data show CDR1 as MGHRA and CDR2 as YSYEKL. V shed 3 bases, J shed 5 bases, and the junction held 8 bases outside the gene matches. The CDR3 consists of 15 residues. CDR3 amino acids: CASSQLDRGLNEQYF. DNA for the CDR3: TGCGCCAGCAGCCAGCTGGACAGGGGTTTAAACGAGCAGTACTTC.

This clone was recorded a few times. This chain connects TRBV5-4 to TRBJ2-7; tentative D call: TRBD1 (6 bases). V was cut by 1 base and J by 6 bases, with 14 bases left in between. The V gene's germline CDR1 is SGHNT and CDR2 YYREEE (reference sequence). The CDR3 consists of 14 residues. The CDR3 nucleotides are TGTGCCAGCAGCTTGAAAGGACAGAGTGGCGAGCAGTACTTC. It translates to CASSLKGQSGEQYF.

The J gene is TRBJ1-5, the V gene TRBV11-2; unclear D gene. From germline, CDR1 is SGHAT and CDR2 FQNNGV. CDR3 length: 13 residues. Trimming removed 1 base from V and 4 bases from J, with 5 bases in between. The CDR3 here is CASSLVENQPQHF. The CDR3 DNA reads as TGTGCCAGCAGCTTAGTTGAGAATCAGCCCCAGCATTTT.

This chain connects TRBV7-8 to TRBJ1-5, with TRBD1 matching over 8 bases. J was trimmed by 5 bases and V by 5 bases; bases with no gene match: 14. Germline V gene sequence: CDR1 SGHVS, CDR2 FQNEAQ. The CDR3 consists of 17 residues. The DNA for the CDR3 is TGTGCCAGCAGCCCCCCCCTAAGACAGGGGAGGGATCAGCCCCAGCATTTT. The encoded protein is CASSPPLRQGRDQPQHF.

The chain couples TRBV4-1 to TRBJ1-4; D might be TRBD1 (5 bases). Germline CDR1 and CDR2: MGHRA and YSYEKL. V was shortened by 0 bases and J by 8 bases, with 13 bases between the two germline ends. This CDR3 has 15 amino acids. CDR3 region: CASSQDGGEGEKLFF. In nucleotides, the CDR3 is TGCGCCAGCAGCCAAGATGGAGGGGAGGGAGAAAAACTGTTTTTT.

This clone was recorded at least ten times. The V and J genes are TRBV6-6 and TRBJ2-7; maybe TRBD2 (6 bases). V lost 8 bases, J lost 6 bases, and 17 bases lay in between. The CDR3 consists of 13 residues. The germline CDR1 and CDR2 sequences are MNHNY and SVGAGI (reference sequence). CDR3 amino acids: CASCQRERGEQYF. The CDR3 DNA is TGTGCCAGCTGCCAACGGGAGCGCGGCGAGCAGTACTTC.

The rearrangement uses TRBV6-1 and TRBJ2-3; 8 nucleotides agree with TRBD2. Trimming cost V 11 bases and J 8 bases; bases outside gene matches: 12. Germline V lookup: CDR1 MNHNS, CDR2 SASEGT. The CDR3 consists of 13 residues. This CDR3 is CASPGTRGTTQYF. DNA for the CDR3: TGTGCCTCCCCAGGGACTAGAGGTACTACGCAGTATTTT.

V is TRBV30 and J is TRBJ1-5; no firm D call. CDR1 and CDR2 from the germline V gene are GTSNPN and SVGIG (reference sequence). V was clipped by 0 bases and J by 4 bases, with 16 bases between them. The CDR3 totals 16 residues. The CDR3 DNA sequence: TGTGCCTGGAGTGTAAACGGAGTGGTGTCTAATCAGCCCCAGCATTTT. Translating it yields CAWSVNGVVSNQPQHF.

This clone was seen a handful of times. The chain carries TRBV7-8 and TRBJ1-6; 7 bases agree with TRBD1. Per germline, CDR1 SGHVS and CDR2 FQNEAQ. V lost 1 base to trimming and J lost 6 bases; unmatched junction nucleotides: 6. This CDR3 spans 16 amino acids. CDR3 DNA sequence: TGTGCCAGCAGCTTAGGGGCTTACAGGGGTAATTCACCCCTCCACTTT. Its translation is CASSLGAYRGNSPLHF.

This clone was seen a handful of times. The genes are TRBV4-1 and TRBJ1-1; 9 nucleotides match TRBD1. The CDR3 length is 13 residues. CDR1 and CDR2 from the germline V gene are MGHRA and YSYEKL. The junction had 4 bases not matched to a gene; V was cut back by 6 bases and J by 5 bases. The chain's CDR3 is CASSRDRGTEAFF. The CDR3 coding sequence is TGCGCCAGCAGTCGAGACAGGGGGACTGAAGCTTTCTTT.

The CDR3 DNA reads as TGCGCCAGCAGCCAAGAGGGGCGGGGGCTGAACACTGAAGCTTTCTTT. Translating gives CASSQEGRGLNTEAFF. V gene TRBV4-1 combines with J gene TRBJ1-1; weak D call: TRBD1 (6 bases). The ends were cut back, 0 bases at V and 0 bases at J, with 11 bases in the middle. CDR1 is MGHRA, CDR2 YSYEKL, per germline. The CDR3 consists of 16 residues.

The V and J genes are TRBV5-6 and TRBJ2-7; TRBD2 agrees at 12 bases. This CDR3 comprises 14 residues. The ends lost 1 base at V and 6 bases at J; junction bases unmatched: 2. CDR1 and CDR2 from the germline V gene are SGHDT and YYEEEE. In nucleotides, the CDR3 is TGTGCCAGCAGCTTGCTAGCGGGAGGGTTCGAGCAGTACTTC. It specifies CASSLLAGGFEQYF.

The rearrangement joins TRBV5-4 to TRBJ1-1, with 7 bases lining up with TRBD1. This CDR3 contains 16 residues. CDR1 and CDR2 (germline): SGHNT, YYREEE (reference sequence). Trimming at V came to 4 bases and at J to 4 bases, leaving 13 bases not matched to a gene. This CDR3 is CASSPVDRVGFTEAFF. The CDR3 DNA follows: TGTGCCAGCAGCCCTGTTGACAGGGTGGGGTTCACTGAAGCTTTCTTT. Complete variable domain (other parts from reference TRBV5-4 and TRBJ1-1): ETGVTQSPTHLIKTRGQQVTLRCSSQSGHNTVSWYQQALGQGPQFIFQYYREEENGRGNFPPRFSGLQFPNYSSELNVNALELDDSALYLCASSPVDRVGFTEAFFGQGTRLTVV.

The chain combines TRBV27 with TRBJ2-7; TRBD1 is a possible D gene (5 bases). V lost 4 bases to trimming and J lost 1 base, with 8 bases between them. CDR1 is MNHEY and CDR2 is SMNVEV in the germline V gene (reference sequence). The CDR3 has 13 residues. The CDR3 nucleotides read TGTGCCAGCAGTTCAGGGATTTCCTACGAGCAGTACTTC. This gives the protein CASSSGISYEQYF.

The CDR3 DNA reads TGTGCCAGCAGTTCCCCGACAGGGTCTGAAGCTTTCTTT. As protein: CASSSPTGSEAFF. This chain uses TRBV6-6 with TRBJ1-1, with 7 bases matching TRBD1. The length of the CDR3 is 13 residues. Per the germline V gene, CDR1 is MNHNY and CDR2 is SVGAGI (reference sequence). The ends lost 4 bases at V and 6 bases at J; junction bases unmatched: 5.

The rearrangement joins TRBV6-5 to TRBJ2-5; D possibly corresponds to TRBD1 (6 bases). The V gene's germline CDR1 is MNHEY and CDR2 SVGAGI. The ends were cut back, 6 bases at V and 5 bases at J, with 16 bases in the middle. This CDR3 contains 14 residues. CDR3 region: CASSYTQGFETQYF. In DNA, the CDR3 is TGTGCCAGCAGCTATACCCAGGGGTTCGAGACCCAGTACTTC.

The chain combines TRBV6-1 with TRBJ1-6, with 10 nucleotides matching TRBD1. Trimming cost V 6 bases and J 9 bases; bases outside gene matches: 5. The CDR3 length is 14 residues. Germline V gene lookup returns CDR1 MNHNS and CDR2 SASEGT. CDR3 amino acids: CASRDRGGISPLHF. The CDR3 region has the DNA TGTGCCAGCAGGGACAGGGGGGGAATTTCACCCCTCCACTTT.

This chain links TRBV7-9 with TRBJ2-5; no definite D call. Trimming cost V 4 bases and J 2 bases, with 8 bases left between them. The germline CDR1 and CDR2 sequences are SEHNR and FQNEAQ (reference sequence). The CDR3 extends over 13 amino acids. The CDR3 loop reads CASSSPTQETQYF. The CDR3 DNA follows: TGTGCCAGCAGCTCCCCGACACAAGAGACCCAGTACTTC.

J is TRBJ2-7 and V is TRBV6-5, with 9 bases identical to TRBD1. This CDR3 contains 16 residues. Germline CDR1 MNHEY, CDR2 SVGAGI. V lost 0 bases to trimming and J lost 3 bases; unmatched junction nucleotides: 6. CDR3 residues: CASSYSWTGVSYEQYF. The CDR3, as DNA: TGTGCCAGCAGTTACTCGTGGACAGGGGTCAGCTACGAGCAGTACTTC.

This clone has a handful of counts. This sequence joins TRBV11-2 and TRBJ1-1; D is possibly TRBD1 (5 bases). The CDR3 length is 16 residues. Looked up from germline, CDR1 is SGHAT and CDR2 is FQNNGV. V lost 5 bases and J 0 bases, leaving 16 bases between the germline ends. CDR3 DNA: TGTGCCAGCAGCAAGGGTCAGGGATCCATGAACACTGAAGCTTTCTTT. This encodes CASSKGQGSMNTEAFF.